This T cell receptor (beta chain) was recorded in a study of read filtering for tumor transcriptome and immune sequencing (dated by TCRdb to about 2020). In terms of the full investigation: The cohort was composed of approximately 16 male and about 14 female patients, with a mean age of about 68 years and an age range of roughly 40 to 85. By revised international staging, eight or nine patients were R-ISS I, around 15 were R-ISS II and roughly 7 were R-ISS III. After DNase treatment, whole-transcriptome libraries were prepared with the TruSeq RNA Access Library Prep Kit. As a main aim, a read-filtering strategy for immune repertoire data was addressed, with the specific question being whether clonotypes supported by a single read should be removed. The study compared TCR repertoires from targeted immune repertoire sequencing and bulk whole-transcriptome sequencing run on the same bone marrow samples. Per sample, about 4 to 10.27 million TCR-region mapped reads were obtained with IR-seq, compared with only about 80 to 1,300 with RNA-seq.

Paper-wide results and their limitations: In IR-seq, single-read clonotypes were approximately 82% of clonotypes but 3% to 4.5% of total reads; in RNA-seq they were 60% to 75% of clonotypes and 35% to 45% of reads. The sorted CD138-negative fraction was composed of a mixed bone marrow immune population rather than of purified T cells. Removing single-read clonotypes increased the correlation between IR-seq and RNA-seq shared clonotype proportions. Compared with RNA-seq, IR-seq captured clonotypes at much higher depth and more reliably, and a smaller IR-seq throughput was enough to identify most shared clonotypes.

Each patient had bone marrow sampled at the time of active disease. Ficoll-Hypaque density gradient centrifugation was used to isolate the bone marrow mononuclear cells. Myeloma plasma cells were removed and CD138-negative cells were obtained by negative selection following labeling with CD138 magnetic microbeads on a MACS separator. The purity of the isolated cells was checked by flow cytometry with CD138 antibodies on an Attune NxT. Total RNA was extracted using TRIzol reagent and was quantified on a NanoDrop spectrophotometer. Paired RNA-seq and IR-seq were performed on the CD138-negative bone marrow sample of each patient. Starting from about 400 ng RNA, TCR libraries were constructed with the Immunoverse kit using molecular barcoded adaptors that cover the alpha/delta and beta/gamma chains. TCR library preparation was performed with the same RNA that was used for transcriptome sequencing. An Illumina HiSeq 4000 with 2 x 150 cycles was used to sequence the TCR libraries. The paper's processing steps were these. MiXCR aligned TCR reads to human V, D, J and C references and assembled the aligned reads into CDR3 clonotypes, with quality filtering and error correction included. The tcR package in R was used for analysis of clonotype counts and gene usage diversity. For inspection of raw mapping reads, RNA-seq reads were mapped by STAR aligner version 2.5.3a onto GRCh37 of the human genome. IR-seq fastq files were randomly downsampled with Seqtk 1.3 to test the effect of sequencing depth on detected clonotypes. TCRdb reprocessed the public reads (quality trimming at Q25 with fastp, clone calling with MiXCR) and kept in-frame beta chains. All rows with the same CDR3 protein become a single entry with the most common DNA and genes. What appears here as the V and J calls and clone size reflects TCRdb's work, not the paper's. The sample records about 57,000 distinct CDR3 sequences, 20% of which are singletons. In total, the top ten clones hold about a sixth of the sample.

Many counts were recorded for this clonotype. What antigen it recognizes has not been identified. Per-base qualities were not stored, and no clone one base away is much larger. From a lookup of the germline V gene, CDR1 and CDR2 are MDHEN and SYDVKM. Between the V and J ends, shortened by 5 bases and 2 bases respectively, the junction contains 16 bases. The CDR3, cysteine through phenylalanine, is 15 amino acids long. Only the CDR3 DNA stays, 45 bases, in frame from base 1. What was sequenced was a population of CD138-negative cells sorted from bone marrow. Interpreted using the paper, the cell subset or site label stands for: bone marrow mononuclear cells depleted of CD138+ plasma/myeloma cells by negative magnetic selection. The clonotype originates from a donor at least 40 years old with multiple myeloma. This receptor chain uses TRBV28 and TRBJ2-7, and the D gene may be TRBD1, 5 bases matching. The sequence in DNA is TGTGCCAGCAGTCCTAACCCCGACAGTCCCTACGAGCAGTACTTC. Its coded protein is CASSPNPDSPYEQYF.